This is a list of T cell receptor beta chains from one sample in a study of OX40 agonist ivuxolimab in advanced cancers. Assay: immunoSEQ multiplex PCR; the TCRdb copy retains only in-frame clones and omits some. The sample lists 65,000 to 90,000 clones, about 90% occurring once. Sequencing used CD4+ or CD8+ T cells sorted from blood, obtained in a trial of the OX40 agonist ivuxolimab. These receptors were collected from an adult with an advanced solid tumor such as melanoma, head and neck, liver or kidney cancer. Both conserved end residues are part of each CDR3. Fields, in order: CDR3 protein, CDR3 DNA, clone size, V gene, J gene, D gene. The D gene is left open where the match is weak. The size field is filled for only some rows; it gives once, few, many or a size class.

CASSQDFGAWTQYF	TGCGCCAGCAGCCAAGATTTCGGGGCTTGGACCCAGTACTTC	NA	TRBV4-1	TRBJ2-5	NA
CASSPGGLGNTIYF	TGTGCCAGCAGTCCCGGGGGACTTGGAAACACCATATATTTT	NA	TRBV27	TRBJ1-3	NA
CASRTANNQPQHF	TGTGCCTCGCGGACAGCTAACAATCAGCCCCAGCATTTT	NA	TRBV27	TRBJ1-5	NA
CASSGPGTSGSYEQFF	TGTGCCAGCAGTGGGCCCGGGACTAGCGGGAGCTATGAGCAGTTCTTC	NA	TRBV2	TRBJ2-1	TRBD2
CAWRGVALSQETQYF	TGTGCCTGGAGGGGTGTGGCCTTATCCCAAGAGACCCAGTACTTC	NA	TRBV30	TRBJ2-5	NA
CATSTSGGLQETQYF	TGTGCCACCAGCACTAGCGGGGGACTACAAGAGACCCAGTACTTC	NA	TRBV15	TRBJ2-5	TRBD2
CASSPWTGSNQPQHF	TGTGCCAGCAGTCCTTGGACAGGAAGCAATCAGCCCCAGCATTTT	NA	TRBV6-5	TRBJ1-5	TRBD1
CAWSVGNTEAFF	TGTGCCTGGAGTGTGGGTAACACTGAAGCTTTCTTT	NA	TRBV30	TRBJ1-1	NA
CASSLQGREKLFF	TGTGCCAGCAGTTTACAGGGACGGGAAAAACTGTTTTTT	NA	TRBV28	TRBJ1-4	NA
CASSLVGGSYSPLHF	TGTGCCAGCAGCTTAGTCGGGGGAAGTTATTCACCCCTCCACTTT	NA	TRBV7-8	TRBJ1-6	NA
CASIGLRGGTDTQYF	TGTGCCAGCATAGGATTGCGGGGGGGCACAGATACGCAGTATTTT	NA	TRBV6-5	TRBJ2-3	TRBD2
CASSLAGGENEQFF	TGTGCCAGCAGTTTGGCGGGGGGCGAAAATGAGCAGTTCTTC	NA	TRBV28	TRBJ2-1	TRBD2
CASSIWLHNEQFF	TGTGCCAGTAGTATATGGCTCCACAATGAGCAGTTCTTC	once	TRBV19	TRBJ2-1	NA
CASMWDYGYTF	TGTGCCAGCATGTGGGACTATGGCTACACCTTC	few	TRBV2	TRBJ1-2	NA
CASITNWDRITEAFF	TGTGCCAGCATCACTAACTGGGACAGGATCACTGAAGCTTTCTTT	few	TRBV11-2	TRBJ1-1	TRBD1
CASSFASPDTQYF	TGTGCCAGCAGTTTTGCATCACCAGATACGCAGTATTTT	once	TRBV27	TRBJ2-3	NA
CASNVIRGPICPPGNTIYF	TGTGCCAGCAACGTTATCAGGGGACCCATATGTCCTCCTGGAAACACCATATATTTT	NA	TRBV21-1	TRBJ1-3	NA
CASSRGDYYEQYF	TGTGCCAGCAGCCGTGGAGACTACTACGAGCAGTACTTC	NA	TRBV9	TRBJ2-7	NA
CASSKLAGGTIPFF	TGTGCCAGCAGCAAACTAGCGGGGGGCACTATCCCCTTCTTC	NA	TRBV7-9	TRBJ2-1	TRBD2
CASSPGTPHAGRGTEAFF	TGTGCCAGCAGCCCCGGGACCCCGCACGCAGGTAGGGGCACTGAAGCTTTCTTT	NA	TRBV7-9	TRBJ1-1	NA
CASSPPVTSGSSYNEQFF	TGTGCCAGCTCACCACCTGTGACTAGCGGCAGCTCCTACAATGAGCAGTTCTTC	NA	TRBV18	TRBJ2-1	TRBD2
CASSFGGNSNQPQHF	TGTGCCAGTAGTTTTGGAGGCAATAGCAATCAGCCCCAGCATTTT	NA	TRBV19	TRBJ1-5	NA
CASSPPRTSGGYTF	TGCGCCAGCAGCCCCCCAAGGACAAGCGGTGGCTACACCTTC	NA	TRBV4-1	TRBJ1-2	NA
CASSLNLGGQPQHF	TGTGCCAGCAGTTTAAATCTGGGCGGGCAGCCCCAGCATTTT	NA	TRBV28	TRBJ1-5	NA
CASSYPQGEGNSPLHF	TGTGCCAGCAGTTACCCCCAGGGAGAGGGGAATTCACCCCTCCACTTT	NA	TRBV6-5	TRBJ1-6	NA
CAISGGTGNTIYF	TGTGCCATCTCCGGGGGGACTGGAAACACCATATATTTT	NA	TRBV6-6	TRBJ1-3	NA
CASSYSQGNTEAFF	TGTGCCAGCAGTTACTCCCAAGGGAACACTGAAGCTTTCTTT	NA	TRBV6-6	TRBJ1-1	NA
CASSLSLGSNQPQHF	TGTGCCAGCAGTTTGTCGCTGGGCAGCAATCAGCCCCAGCATTTT	NA	TRBV6-5	TRBJ1-5	NA
CASSPQVDDGYTF	TGTGCCAGCAGCCCACAGGTTGATGATGGCTACACCTTC	NA	TRBV14	TRBJ1-2	NA
CATRWTGAGQPQHF	TGTGCCACCAGATGGACAGGGGCAGGGCAGCCCCAGCATTTT	NA	TRBV15	TRBJ1-5	TRBD1
CAWSAIKTSGQITEAFF	TGTGCCTGGAGTGCAATTAAAACGTCAGGGCAGATCACTGAAGCTTTCTTT	NA	TRBV30	TRBJ1-1	NA
CASSDALNPVF	TGTGCCAGCAGTGACGCCCTTAACCCAGTCTTC	NA	TRBV25-1	TRBJ2-1	NA
CASSSSREEDNEQFF	TGTGCCAGCAGTTCCTCGCGGGAGGAGGACAATGAGCAGTTCTTC	NA	TRBV6-6	TRBJ2-1	TRBD2
CASSLGQGGTDTQYF	TGTGCCAGCAGCCTGGGACAGGGTGGCACAGATACGCAGTATTTT	NA	TRBV6-5	TRBJ2-3	TRBD1
CASSYSRGWGNEQFF	TGTGCCAGCAGTTACTCCAGGGGATGGGGCAATGAGCAGTTCTTC	NA	TRBV6-5	TRBJ2-1	NA
CASTGTQSNQPQHF	TGTGCCAGCACCGGGACACAAAGCAATCAGCCCCAGCATTTT	NA	TRBV28	TRBJ1-5	NA